The 17 T cell receptor beta chains listed next were all sequenced from one sample in a study of blood T cell repertoires in COVID-19 (TCRdb year 2020). Receptors were amplified or captured by the immunoSEQ multiplex PCR assay. Drawn from immuneACCESS, this table holds only the in-frame rearrangements with V and J called that TCRdb kept. Clones are partly lost; checked studies trace under half to an unresolved V gene and leave the rest unexplained. This sample comprises some 170,000 clones, approximately 88% of them detected only once. The ten largest clones represent around 7% of the sample. Sequenced: peripheral blood. The receptor set was obtained from a middle-aged woman with COVID-19, enrolled during active disease.

The rearrangement joins TRBV7-9 to TRBJ2-5; D ambiguous. Trimming left V 1 base short and J 0 bases short, with 6 bases between. Germline CDR1 reads SEHNR; CDR2 reads FQNEAQ (reference sequence). The CDR3 has 14 amino acids. DNA of the CDR3: TGTGCCAGCAGCTTAGTAACATACCAAGAGACCCAGTACTTC. It codes for CASSLVTYQETQYF. Using reference TRBV7-9 and TRBJ2-5 for the parts outside the CDR3, the full variable domain is DTGVSQNPRHKITKRGQNVTFRCDPISEHNRLYWYRQTLGQGPEFLTYFQNEAQLEKSRLLSDRFSAERPKGSFSTLEIQRTEQGDSAMYLCASSLVTYQETQYFGPGTRLLVL.

This rearrangement joins TRBV9 to TRBJ1-2; D is unclear. Trimming removed 7 bases from V and 5 bases from J, with 9 bases in between. CDR3 length: 11 residues. Per the germline V gene, CDR1 is SGDLS and CDR2 is YYNGEE. The CDR3 region is CASASRYGYTF. The CDR3 DNA reads TGTGCCAGCGCGTCCCGATATGGCTACACCTTC.

The chain links TRBV7-9 to TRBJ2-7, with 8 nucleotides matching TRBD2. Germline lookup yields CDR1 SEHNR and CDR2 FQNEAQ (reference sequence). This CDR3 spans 18 amino acids. Trimming at V came to 5 bases and at J to 1 base, leaving 16 bases not matched to a gene. CDR3 region: CASSPSGAAGASSYEQYF. The DNA for the CDR3 is TGTGCCAGCAGCCCAAGTGGGGCAGCGGGAGCCTCTTCCTACGAGCAGTACTTC.

The gene calls are TRBV19 and TRBJ1-4, with 9 bases matching TRBD1. Trimming at V came to 5 bases and at J to 8 bases, leaving 6 bases not matched to a gene. Germline V gene sequence: CDR1 LNHDA, CDR2 SQIVND (reference sequence). The CDR3 has 14 amino acids. In nucleotides, the CDR3 is TGTGCCAGTAGTGGGGACAGGGTCTCAGAAAAACTGTTTTTT. As protein: CASSGDRVSEKLFF.

The chain couples TRBV27 to TRBJ2-1; 14 bases are a match to TRBD2. Germline-derived CDR1 and CDR2 are MNHEY and SMNVEV (reference sequence). This CDR3 contains 15 residues. The J segment lost 10 bases and the V segment lost 5 bases, leaving 7 bases of the junction unmatched. The DNA of the CDR3 is TGTGCCAGCAGTCCGGGACTAGCGGGAGTTCGGGAGCAGTTCTTC. Translated: CASSPGLAGVREQFF.

DNA of the CDR3: TGTGCCACCAGTGGTCGGGGTAGTAGGTATGAGCAGTTCTTC. This sequence encodes CATSGRGSRYEQFF. The gene calls are TRBV24-1 and TRBJ2-1; TRBD2 might be the D (5 bases). The length of the CDR3 is 14 residues. Per the germline V gene, CDR1 is KGHDR and CDR2 is SFDVKD. The V end lost 5 bases, the J end lost 8 bases, and 15 bases lay between the germline ends.

The chain couples TRBV6-5 to TRBJ2-6; no reliable D call. Per germline, CDR1 MNHEY and CDR2 SVGAGI. V lost 7 bases and J lost 2, with 6 bases in between. CDR3 length: 13 amino acids. DNA for the CDR3: TGTGCCAGCATCGGTCCTGGGGCCAACGTCCTGACTTTC. Amino acids: CASIGPGANVLTF.

This clone was observed a single time. Here the CDR3 reads CASTGLGAETYEQYF. CDR3 bases: TGTGCCAGTACGGGGTTGGGGGCTGAAACCTACGAGCAGTACTTC. The V gene is TRBV19, the J gene TRBJ2-7; possibly TRBD1 for D (6 bases). This CDR3 has 15 amino acids. V lost 7 bases, J lost 2 bases, and 18 bases lay in between. Per germline, CDR1 LNHDA and CDR2 SQIVND (reference sequence).

The DNA for the CDR3 is TGTGCCAGCAGCTCCCAGCGGTACCAAGAGACCCAGTACTTC. Translated, it gives CASSSQRYQETQYF. The chain uses TRBV7-9 and TRBJ2-5; a possible D gene is TRBD2 (5 bases). V lost 4 bases and J lost 0, with 9 bases in between. The CDR3 has 14 residues. Germline-derived CDR1 and CDR2 are SEHNR and FQNEAQ (reference sequence).

This rearrangement joins TRBV7-9 to TRBJ1-2; D gene unclear. CDR3 size: 16 residues. Deletions cut 1 base from V and 4 bases from J, with 16 bases between. Germline values: CDR1 SEHNR, CDR2 FQNEAQ (reference sequence). The DNA for the CDR3 is TGTGCCAGCAGCTTAGGCGGCAGCCTGGGTGCCTATGGCTACACCTTC. This encodes CASSLGGSLGAYGYTF.

The chain carries TRBV29-1 and TRBJ1-4; D perhaps matches TRBD1 (6 bases). The V end was cut by 3 bases, the J end by 5 bases, with 10 bases between. CDR3 length equals 13 residues. From germline, CDR1 is SQVTM and CDR2 ANQGSEA. CDR3 sequence (DNA): TGCAGCGTTGAGGACAGTCCGAATGAAAAACTGTTTTTT. Translating it yields CSVEDSPNEKLFF.

The chain employs TRBV19 and TRBJ2-1; 11 bases fit TRBD2. With V trimmed by 5 bases and J by 3 bases, 3 bases remained unmatched. Germline CDR1 and CDR2: LNHDA and SQIVND (reference sequence). The CDR3 contains 15 residues. The CDR3 region is CASSPLAGGYNEQFF. In DNA, the CDR3 is TGTGCCAGTAGTCCTCTAGCGGGGGGCTACAATGAGCAGTTCTTC.

V is TRBV5-1 and J is TRBJ1-2, with D perhaps TRBD1 (5 bases). V lost 4 bases and J 4 bases, leaving 14 bases between the germline ends. This CDR3 spans 14 amino acids. CDR1 and CDR2 from the germline V gene are SGHRS and YFSETQ. The CDR3 DNA reads as TGCGCCAGCAGCGCAAAAGGGGATTTCTATGGCTACACCTTC. Protein product: CASSAKGDFYGYTF. The variable domain in full, with the rest retrieved from reference TRBV5-1 and TRBJ1-2, is KAGVTQTPRYLIKTRGQQVTLSCSPISGHRSVSWYQQTPGQGLQFLFEYFSETQRNKGNFPGRFSGRQFSNSRSEMNVSTLELGDSALYLCASSAKGDFYGYTFGSGTRLTVV.

In this sample, this clone turned up a few times. This sequence joins TRBV4-2 and TRBJ1-3; 7 bases fit TRBD1. Germline V gene data show CDR1 as LGHNA and CDR2 as YNFKEQ. This CDR3 is built from 13 residues. After removal of 4 bases from V and 3 bases from J, the junction contained 0 bases not matched to a gene. CDR3 sequence reads: CASSRTGGNTIYF. CDR3 nucleotides: TGTGCCAGCAGCCGGACAGGTGGAAACACCATATATTTT.

This clone has only one observation. V is TRBV3-1 (or the pseudogene TRBV3-2) and J is TRBJ1-6, with D unresolved. CDR3 length: 13 residues. Germline CDR1 and CDR2: LGHDT and YNNKEL (reference sequence). Trimming pared 3 bases from V and 8 bases from J, leaving 8 bases between. CDR3 nucleotide sequence: TGTGCCAGCAGCCAGCTAATCGATTCACCCCTCCACTTT. Encoded protein: CASSQLIDSPLHF.

The chain combines TRBV24-1 with TRBJ2-2, with TRBD2 as a possible D gene (6 bases). Per the germline V gene, CDR1 is KGHDR and CDR2 is SFDVKD. The V end lost 7 bases, the J end lost 6 bases, and 8 bases lay between the germline ends. The CDR3 has 12 residues. The CDR3 sequence: CATREGAGELFF. CDR3 bases: TGTGCCACCAGGGAGGGCGCCGGGGAGCTGTTTTTT.

This clone turned up a few times. The V call is TRBV19, the J call TRBJ1-5; TRBD1 matches at 9 bases. Germline CDR1 LNHDA, CDR2 SQIVND (reference sequence). The V gene end was trimmed by 9 bases and the J gene end by 3 bases; junction bases not matched to a gene: 15. The CDR3 consists of 17 residues. In DNA form, the CDR3 reads TGTGCCAGCCAAGCCGGTCCCGGGACAGGGTTCAATCAGCCCCAGCATTTT. Translating it yields CASQAGPGTGFNQPQHF. Full variable domain (outside the CDR3, taken from reference TRBV19 and TRBJ1-5): DGGITQSPKYLFRKEGQNVTLSCEQNLNHDAMYWYRQDPGQGLRLIYYSQIVNDFQKGDIAEGYSVSREKKESFPLTVTSAQKNPTAFYLCASQAGPGTGFNQPQHFGDGTRLSIL.